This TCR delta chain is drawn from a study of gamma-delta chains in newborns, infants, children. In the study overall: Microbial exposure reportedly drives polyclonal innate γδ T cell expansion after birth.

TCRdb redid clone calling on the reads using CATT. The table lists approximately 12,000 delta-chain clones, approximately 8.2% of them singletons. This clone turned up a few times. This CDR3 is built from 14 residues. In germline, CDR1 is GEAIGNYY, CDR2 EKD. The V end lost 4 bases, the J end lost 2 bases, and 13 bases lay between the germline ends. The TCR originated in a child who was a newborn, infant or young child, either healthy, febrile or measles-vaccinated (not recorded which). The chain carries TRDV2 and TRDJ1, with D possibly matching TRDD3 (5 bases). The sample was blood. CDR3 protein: CACDYLGATDKLIF. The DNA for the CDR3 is TGTGCCTGTGATTACCTGGGAGCAACCGATAAACTCATCTTT.